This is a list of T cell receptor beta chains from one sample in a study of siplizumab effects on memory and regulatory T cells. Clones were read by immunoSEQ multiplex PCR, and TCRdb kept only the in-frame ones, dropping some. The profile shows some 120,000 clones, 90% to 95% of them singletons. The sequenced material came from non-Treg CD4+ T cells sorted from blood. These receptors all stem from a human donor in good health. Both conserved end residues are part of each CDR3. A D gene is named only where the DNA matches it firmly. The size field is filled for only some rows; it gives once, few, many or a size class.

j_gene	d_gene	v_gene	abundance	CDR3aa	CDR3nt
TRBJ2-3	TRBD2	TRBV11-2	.	CASNRRRGGNTDTQYF	TGTGCCAGTAACCGCCGCCGCGGGGGGAACACAGATACGCAGTATTTT
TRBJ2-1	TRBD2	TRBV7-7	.	CASSLEAGAGEQFF	TGTGCCAGCAGCTTAGAAGCGGGGGCGGGTGAGCAGTTCTTC
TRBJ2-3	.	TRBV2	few	CASSGGGPPDTQYF	TGTGCCAGCAGTGGTGGTGGACCTCCAGATACGCAGTATTTT
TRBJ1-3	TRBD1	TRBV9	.	CASSVGDRGNTIYF	TGTGCCAGCAGCGTAGGGGACAGGGGAAACACCATATATTTT
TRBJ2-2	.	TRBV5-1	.	CASSLVAGPDTGELFF	TGCGCCAGCAGCTTGGTGGCAGGGCCAGACACCGGGGAGCTGTTTTTT
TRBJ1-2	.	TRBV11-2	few	CASSRGGDGYTF	TGTGCCAGCAGCCGAGGAGGGGACGGCTACACCTTC
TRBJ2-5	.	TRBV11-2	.	CASSYRLEQETQYF	TGTGCCAGCAGCTACCGACTGGAACAAGAGACCCAGTACTTC
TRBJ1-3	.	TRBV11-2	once	CASGNIDISGNTIYF	TGTGCCAGCGGGAATATAGACATCTCTGGAAACACCATATATTTT
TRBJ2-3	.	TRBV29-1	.	CSVEGSASRTQYF	TGCAGCGTTGAAGGTTCGGCTAGCAGAACGCAGTATTTT
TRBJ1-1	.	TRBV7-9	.	CASSLVGNEAFF	TGTGCCAGCAGCTTAGTCGGAAATGAAGCTTTCTTT
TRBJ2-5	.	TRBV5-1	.	CASSGRTVQETQYF	TGCGCCAGCAGCGGGAGGACAGTTCAAGAGACCCAGTACTTC
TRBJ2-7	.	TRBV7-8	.	CASSSTASYEQYF	TGTGCCAGCAGCTCTACCGCAAGCTACGAGCAGTACTTC
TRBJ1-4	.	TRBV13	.	CASSSFSGEEKLFF	TGTGCCAGCAGCTCTTTCTCGGGGGAAGAAAAACTGTTTTTT
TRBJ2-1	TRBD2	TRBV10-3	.	CAISAGTSGNPSYNEQFF	TGTGCCATCAGTGCAGGGACTAGCGGGAATCCCTCCTACAATGAGCAGTTCTTC
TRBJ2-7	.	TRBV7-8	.	CASSLVLGGSEQYF	TGTGCCAGCAGCTTAGTACTAGGTGGTTCCGAGCAGTACTTC
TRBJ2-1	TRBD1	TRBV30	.	CASIQTGGKNEQFF	TGTGCCTCCATACAGACAGGGGGCAAGAATGAGCAGTTCTTC
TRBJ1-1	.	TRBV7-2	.	CASSSDPSTTEAFF	TGTGCCAGCAGCTCAGACCCCAGTACAACTGAAGCTTTCTTT